This record covers a single TCR beta chain. Its antigen remains unknown. These data come from a study of T cells after yellow fever vaccination. The germline gives CDR1 DFQATT, CDR2 SNEGSKA (reference sequence). V was cut by 0 bases and J by 2 bases, with 15 bases left in between. The CDR3 totals 16 residues. Study conclusions and caveats: Boosting was followed by the reappearance of most primary-vaccination clones (approximately 95% CD4, 85% to 90% CD8). Overall, a small share of clonotypes was seen in both CD4 and CD8 compartments. One caveat is that FACS-sorted repertoires could contain abundant clonotypes contaminating from the bulk population.

As TCR cDNA was made by 5'RACE template switching, a universal primer site and UMIs were added. TCRdb itself ran the 5' RACE reads through MiXCR, one entry per CDR3 protein. This sample has more than 300,000 distinct CDR3 sequences, with 3.5% to 4.5% found just once. The V gene is TRBV20-1, the J gene TRBJ2-3; the D is unclear. The sequence derives from a man between 18 and 29 years old who received the YFV17D yellow fever vaccine. Material: PBMCs, obtained 15 days after the yellow fever booster vaccination. CDR3 DNA: TGCAGTGCTAGAGATCTTCCTCGGGCCTCCACAGATACGCAGTATTTT. This translates into CSARDLPRASTDTQYF.